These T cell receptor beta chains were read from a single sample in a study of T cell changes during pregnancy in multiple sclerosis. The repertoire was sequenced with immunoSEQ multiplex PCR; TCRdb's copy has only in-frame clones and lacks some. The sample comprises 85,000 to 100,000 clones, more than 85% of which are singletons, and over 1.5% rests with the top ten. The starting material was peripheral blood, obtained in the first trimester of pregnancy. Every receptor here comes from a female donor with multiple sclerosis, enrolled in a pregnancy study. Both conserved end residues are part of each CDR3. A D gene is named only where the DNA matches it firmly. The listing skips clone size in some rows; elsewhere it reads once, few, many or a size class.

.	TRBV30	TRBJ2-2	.	TGTGCCTGGAGTGTAATGCGGGGACAGAGCACCGGGGAGCTGTTTTTT	CAWSVMRGQSTGELFF
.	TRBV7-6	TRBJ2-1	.	TGTGCCAGCAGCCTACGAAACGGGGATGAGCAGTTCTTC	CASSLRNGDEQFF
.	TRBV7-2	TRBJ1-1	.	TGTGCCAGCAGCTTAGGCGACAGGAGGAACACTGAAGCTTTCTTT	CASSLGDRRNTEAFF
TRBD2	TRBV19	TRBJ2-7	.	TGTGCCAGCCGGAAAGCGGGAGCCTACGAGCAGTACTTC	CASRKAGAYEQYF
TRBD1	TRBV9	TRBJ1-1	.	TGTGCCAGCAGCGAGCGGACAGGGATCAACACTGAAGCTTTCTTT	CASSERTGINTEAFF
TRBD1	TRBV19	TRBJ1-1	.	TGTGCCAGTAGTCGGACAGGAGGAGATGGTGAAGCTTTCTTT	CASSRTGGDGEAFF
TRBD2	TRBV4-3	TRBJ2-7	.	TGCGCCAGCAGCCGCGGACTAGCGGGGGCCTACGAGCAGTACTTC	CASSRGLAGAYEQYF
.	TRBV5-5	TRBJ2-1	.	TGTGCCAGCAGCTTGGTGCCCTCGATCGGGGTGACCTACAATGAGCAGTTCTTC	CASSLVPSIGVTYNEQFF
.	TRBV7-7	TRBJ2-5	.	TGTGCCAGCAGCCCCTGGGGGGTAACAGAGGAGACCCAGTACTTC	CASSPWGVTEETQYF
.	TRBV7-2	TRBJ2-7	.	TGTGCCAGCAGCTTAGTCAGCTCCTACGAGCAGTACTTC	CASSLVSSYEQYF
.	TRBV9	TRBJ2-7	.	TGTGCCAGCAGCGTTGGGGACAACTACGAGCAGTACTTC	CASSVGDNYEQYF
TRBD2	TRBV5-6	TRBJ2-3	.	TGTGCCAGCAGCTCTGGACTAGCGGGTATCACAGATACGCAGTATTTT	CASSSGLAGITDTQYF
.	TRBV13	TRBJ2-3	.	TGTGCCAGCAGCGAGCAGGGAGATACGCAGTATTTT	CASSEQGDTQYF
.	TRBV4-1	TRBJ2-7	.	TGCGCCAGCAGCCACGGCCCTAGGACTAAATCCTACGAGCAGTACTTC	CASSHGPRTKSYEQYF
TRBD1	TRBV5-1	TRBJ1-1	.	TGCGCCAGCAGCTTCCTGACAGGGGCGGCGAACACTGAAGCTTTCTTT	CASSFLTGAANTEAFF
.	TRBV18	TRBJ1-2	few	TGTGCCAGCTCGACCCCGACACTGTCGGTTGCCTATGGCTACACCTTC	CASSTPTLSVAYGYTF
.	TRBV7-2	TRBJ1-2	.	TGTGCCAGCAGCCCCCGTACGGCAGGAGGCTACACCTTC	CASSPRTAGGYTF
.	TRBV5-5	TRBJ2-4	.	TGTGCCAGCAGCCCCCCGTCCGGAAACATTCAGTACTTC	CASSPPSGNIQYF
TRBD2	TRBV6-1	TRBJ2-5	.	TGTGCCAGCAGTGGGCTAGCGGGAGGCTTACAAGAGACCCAGTACTTC	CASSGLAGGLQETQYF
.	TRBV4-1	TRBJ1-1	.	TGCGCCAGCAGCGGATTGGGGCCCAAAGAGAGGGCTTTCTTT	CASSGLGPKERAFF
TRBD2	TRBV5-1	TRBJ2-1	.	TGCGCCAGCAGCACGGCCTCGGGAGGATTCTCCTACAATGAGCAGTTCTTC	CASSTASGGFSYNEQFF
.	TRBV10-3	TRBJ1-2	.	TGTGCCATCAACAGGGAACCTAACTATGGCTACACCTTC	CAINREPNYGYTF
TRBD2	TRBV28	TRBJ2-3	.	TGTGCCAGCACCGGAGGAGACTCCCGAAGCGGGGCGCAGTATTTT	CASTGGDSRSGAQYF
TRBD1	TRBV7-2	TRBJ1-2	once	TGTGCCAGCAGCCTACCGAGGGGGCAGGGCTATGGCTACACCTTC	CASSLPRGQGYGYTF
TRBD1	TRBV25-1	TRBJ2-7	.	TGTGCCAGCAACCACTTGACAGGGGGCTCCTACGAGCAGTACTTC	CASNHLTGGSYEQYF
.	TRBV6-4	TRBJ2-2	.	TGTGCCAGCAGTCCAAAACAGAACTCGAACACCGGGGAGCTGTTTTTT	CASSPKQNSNTGELFF
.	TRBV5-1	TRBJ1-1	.	TGCGCCAGCAGCTTCGACAGCCCGAACACTGAAGCTTTCTTT	CASSFDSPNTEAFF
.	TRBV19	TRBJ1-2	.	TGTGCCAGTAGTATCGTCGGAGGTAACTATGGCTACACCTTC	CASSIVGGNYGYTF
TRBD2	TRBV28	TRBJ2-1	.	TGTGCCAGCAGCTCTAGCGGGAGGGGCGCTGTGAGTGAGCAGTTCTTC	CASSSSGRGAVSEQFF
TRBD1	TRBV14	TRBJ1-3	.	TGTGCCAGCAGCCCCGAGACAGGGTGGAACACCATATATTTT	CASSPETGWNTIYF
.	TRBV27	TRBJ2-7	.	TGTGCCAGCAGTTTACAGGACTCCTACGAGCAGTACTTC	CASSLQDSYEQYF
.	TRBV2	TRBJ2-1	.	TGTGCCAGCAGTGCCGACGGGAGAAGACGGAATGAGCAGTTCTTC	CASSADGRRRNEQFF
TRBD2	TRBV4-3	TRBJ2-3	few	TGCGCCAGCAGCCATCCAACTAGCGGGGGGCCAGATACGCAGTATTTT	CASSHPTSGGPDTQYF
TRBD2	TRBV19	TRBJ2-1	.	TGTGCCAGTAGTGGGGATTCCGCCTTAGCGGGAGTACTTGGAAATGAGCAGTTCTTC	CASSGDSALAGVLGNEQFF
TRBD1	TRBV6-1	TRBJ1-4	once	TGTGCCAGCCGACAGGGAACTAATGAAAAACTGTTTTTT	CASRQGTNEKLFF
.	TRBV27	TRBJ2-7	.	TGTGCCAGCAACCCGCGGGGTGCAGGGCTTCGGGAGCAGTACTTC	CASNPRGAGLREQYF
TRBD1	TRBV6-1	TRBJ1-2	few	TGTGCCAGCAGTGCGTACAGGGGGCTGGAGGTCTATGGCTACACCTTC	CASSAYRGLEVYGYTF
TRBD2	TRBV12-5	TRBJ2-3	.	TGTGCTAGTGGTTCCTGGACTAGCGGGAGTACAGATACGCAGTATTTT	CASGSWTSGSTDTQYF
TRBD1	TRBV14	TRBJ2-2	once	TGTGCCAGCAGCCTACGGGACAGGAACACCGGGGAGCTGTTTTTT	CASSLRDRNTGELFF
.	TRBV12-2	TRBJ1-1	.	TGTGCAAGTCGCTTAGACCGGGACAGGGGGCGCGGGGCTTTCTTT	CASRLDRDRGRGAFF
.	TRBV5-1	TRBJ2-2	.	TGCGCCAGCAGCTTGTCCCTCAACACCGGGGAGCTGTTTTTT	CASSLSLNTGELFF